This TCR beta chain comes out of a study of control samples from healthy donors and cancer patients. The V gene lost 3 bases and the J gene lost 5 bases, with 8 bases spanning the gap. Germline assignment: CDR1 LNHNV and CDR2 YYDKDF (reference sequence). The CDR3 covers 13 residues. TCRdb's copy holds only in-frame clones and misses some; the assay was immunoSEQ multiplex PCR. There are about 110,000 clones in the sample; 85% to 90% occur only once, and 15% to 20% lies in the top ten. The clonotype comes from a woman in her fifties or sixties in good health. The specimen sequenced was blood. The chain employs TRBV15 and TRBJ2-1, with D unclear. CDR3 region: CATSSRPDNEQFF. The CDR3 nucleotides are TGTGCCACCAGCAGTCGTCCCGACAATGAGCAGTTCTTC.